These T cell receptor beta chains were read from a single sample in a study of identical twins. TCRdb reanalysed the 5' RACE reads using MiXCR and keeps one entry per CDR3 protein. This table has under 450,000 distinct CDR3 sequences, approximately 17% appearing once. The material sequenced was naive T cells sorted from blood. Receptors were obtained from a man aged 50 to 60 in good health. CDR3s include the opening cysteine and the closing phenylalanine or tryptophan. A D gene is named only where the DNA matches it firmly. Rows give clone size only sometimes, using once, few, many, or a class for an expanded clone.

j_call v_call clone_size d_call cdr3_aa cdr3_nt
TRBJ1-2 TRBV9 few . CASSVDGDTVYTF TGTGCCAGCAGCGTAGATGGTGACACCGTCTACACCTTC
TRBJ2-1 TRBV6-5 once . CASSYSKTFSYNEQFF TGTGCCAGCAGTTACTCTAAAACCTTCTCCTACAATGAGCAGTTCTTC
TRBJ2-7 TRBV7-6 . TRBD1 CASSPGTGKTYEQYF TGTGCCAGCAGCCCAGGGACAGGGAAGACCTACGAGCAGTACTTC
TRBJ1-5 TRBV12-3/TRBV12-4 . TRBD1 CASSHRQGSNQPQHF TGTGCCAGCAGTCACCGACAGGGGAGCAATCAGCCCCAGCATTTT
TRBJ1-5 TRBV27 . . CASRKGWGNQPQHF TGTGCCAGCCGAAAGGGCTGGGGCAATCAGCCCCAGCATTTT
TRBJ2-7 TRBV6-2/TRBV6-3 . TRBD1 CASRRQGGSYEQYF TGTGCCAGCAGGAGACAGGGGGGCTCCTACGAGCAGTACTTC
TRBJ1-5 TRBV2 . . CASSEQGKPQHF TGTGCCAGCAGTGAACAGGGCAAGCCCCAGCATTTT
TRBJ1-2 TRBV7-2 many TRBD1 CASSTPTGQKGSYTF TGTGCCAGCAGCACCCCGACAGGGCAGAAGGGGAGCTACACCTTC
TRBJ1-1 TRBV10-3 . . CAIRRSEGEAFF TGTGCCATCAGGAGGTCCGAGGGGGAAGCTTTCTTT
TRBJ2-4 TRBV19 many TRBD1 CASSPGTGFANIQYF TGTGCCAGTAGTCCCGGGACAGGGTTCGCAAACATTCAGTACTTC
TRBJ2-7 TRBV19 many . CASSMGTKGVSEQYF TGTGCCAGTAGTATGGGAACGAAGGGCGTTTCCGAGCAGTACTTC
TRBJ2-3 TRBV12-3/TRBV12-4 . . CASSFHSTDTQYF TGTGCCAGCAGTTTCCACAGCACAGATACGCAGTATTTT
TRBJ2-7 TRBV18 . TRBD1 CASSEGQGAFYEQYF TGTGCCAGCTCAGAGGGACAGGGGGCTTTCTACGAGCAGTACTTC
TRBJ2-2 TRBV20-1 many TRBD1 CSATDRVKTGELFF TGCAGTGCTACCGACAGGGTTAAGACCGGGGAGCTGTTTTTT
TRBJ2-1 TRBV5-1 . . CASSSTSRPYNEQFF TGCGCCAGCAGCTCAACTAGCCGGCCCTACAATGAGCAGTTCTTC
TRBJ2-1 TRBV20-1 . . CSARTGSYNEQFF TGCAGTGCTAGAACCGGCTCCTACAATGAGCAGTTCTTC
TRBJ2-7 TRBV18 . TRBD2 CASSPPGLAGDYEQYF TGTGCCAGCTCACCACCAGGACTAGCGGGGGACTACGAGCAGTACTTC
TRBJ1-2 TRBV10-3 . . CAISESVGNYGYTF TGTGCCATCAGTGAGTCGGTGGGGAACTATGGCTACACCTTC
TRBJ1-1 TRBV5-5 few . CASSFGPGADRNTEAFF TGTGCCAGCAGCTTCGGACCGGGGGCCGATCGAAACACTGAAGCTTTCTTT
TRBJ2-3 TRBV28 few . CASSFSGMQGWDTQYF TGTGCCAGCAGTTTCAGCGGGATGCAGGGGTGGGATACGCAGTATTTT
TRBJ2-1 TRBV6-5 . . CASSYPPWSRGYNEQFF TGTGCCAGCAGTTACCCCCCGTGGAGTCGCGGATACAATGAGCAGTTCTTC
TRBJ2-3 TRBV20-1 . . CSALLGDTQYF TGCAGTGCTCTACTAGGGGATACGCAGTATTTT